This paragraph covers one T cell receptor (beta chain) sequence. Its matching antigen is unknown. With UMI labels, 5' RACE was used to prepare the TRB cDNA libraries. Reanalyzing the 5' RACE reads, TCRdb keeps one entry per CDR3 protein, without DNA. The table gives some 39,000 distinct CDR3 sequences; the top ten clones make up around 1.9% of it. The data stem from a study of CXCR3-negative and CXCR3-positive naive CD8 T cells. General study findings and limits: Diversity proved comparably high across both naive subsets and much lower in memory CD8+ cells.

The sequence was collected from a human donor in good health. Some clones in this sample may be carry-over from other donors' samples. The sequenced sample was naive CXCR3- CD8+ T cells from blood. The subset is: CD45RO-CCR7+CD27+CD95- naive CD8+ T cells lacking CXCR3 (TNR3-).

CDR3 sequence: CASSQLSGVGEQYF. The rearrangement links TRBV7-2 to TRBJ2-7; the TCRdb call, TRBD1, lacks DNA for checking. The CDR3 extends over 14 amino acids. Germline V gene sequence: CDR1 SGHTA, CDR2 FQGNSA.